A selection of T cell receptor beta chains follows, all from one sample in a study of vaccination and CD4 T cells after COVID-19. TCRdb redid the calling of the PCR reads with MiXCR, one entry per CDR3 protein. The sample has approximately 25,000 distinct CDR3 sequences, about three fifths seen once. These receptors lack a known antigen. Sequences were obtained from CD4+ T cells from blood, cultured in vitro. The receptors here all came from a human donor who had recovered from COVID-19. CDR3s include the opening cysteine and the closing phenylalanine or tryptophan. A D gene is named only where the DNA matches it firmly. Clone size is given for some rows only: seen once, a few or many times, or a class if the clone is expanded.

V gene,clone size,J gene,D gene,CDR3 DNA,CDR3 protein
TRBV21-1,NA,TRBJ2-5,NA,TGTGCCAGCAGCGCCAGGACGAGCGTACAAGAGACCCAGTACTTC,CASSARTSVQETQYF
TRBV6-2/TRBV6-3,NA,TRBJ2-2,NA,TGTGCCAGCAACCCGGGACACCGAAACACCGGGGAGCTGTTTTTT,CASNPGHRNTGELFF
TRBV7-9,NA,TRBJ1-5,TRBD1,TGTGCCAGCAGCGCCGACAGGGCTAGCAATCAGCCCCAGCATTTT,CASSADRASNQPQHF
TRBV27,NA,TRBJ2-5,NA,TGTGCCAGCCGAAGGAAACAAGAGACCCAGTACTTC,CASRRKQETQYF
TRBV28,NA,TRBJ1-2,TRBD1,TGTGCCAGCAGTTTATACCCCGGACAGGGGTTCGGCTACACCTTC,CASSLYPGQGFGYTF
TRBV6-2/TRBV6-3,NA,TRBJ2-2,TRBD1,TGTGCCAGCAGTTACCCCCCACAGGGGTCCTCTTTTAACACCGGGGAGCTGTTTTTT,CASSYPPQGSSFNTGELFF
TRBV10-3,NA,TRBJ1-5,NA,TGTGCCAACAGCTACATCTCCGGGACCGACAATCAGCCCCAGCATTTT,CANSYISGTDNQPQHF
TRBV28,NA,TRBJ2-2,NA,TGTGCCAGCAAACTCCTTAGGGGCACCGGGGAGCTGTTTTTT,CASKLLRGTGELFF
TRBV7-6,NA,TRBJ1-3,NA,TGTGCCAGCAGCTTAAATGGTGGCCGGAGCACCTCTGGAAACACCATATATTTT,CASSLNGGRSTSGNTIYF
TRBV18,NA,TRBJ1-1,TRBD1,TGTGCCAGCTCCCAAAGGACAGGACCGAACACTGAAGCTTTCTTT,CASSQRTGPNTEAFF
TRBV6-1,NA,TRBJ2-5,NA,TGTGCCAGCAGAGCTTCGCTAGCTGGTGAGACCCAGTACTTC,CASRASLAGETQYF
TRBV7-3,few,TRBJ2-7,NA,TGTGCCAGCAGCGCAGGGTTAGCCTACGAGCAGTACTTC,CASSAGLAYEQYF
TRBV27,NA,TRBJ2-7,NA,TGTGCCAGCAGTTTATCAACGGGGGGCCCCCACGAGCAGTACTTC,CASSLSTGGPHEQYF
TRBV24-1,NA,TRBJ2-3,NA,TGTGCCACCAGTGTTGGTAGGGCCGAGACAGATACGCAGTATTTT,CATSVGRAETDTQYF